This is a list of T cell receptor beta chains from one sample in a study of beta chain features in type 1 diabetes. The data were produced by immunoSEQ multiplex PCR, yet TCRdb's version contains in-frame clones alone and is incomplete. The table records hundreds of thousands of clones, 10% to 15% of them present only once. The sample was naive CD4+ T cells from blood. These TCRs come from a young man in good health. CDR3s include the opening cysteine and the closing phenylalanine or tryptophan. A D gene is named only where the DNA matches it firmly. The size of a clone is reported for some rows only, either as once, few or many, or as a class for expanded clones.

v_call: TRBV4-2
j_call: TRBJ1-6
clone_size: few
d_call: .
cdr3_nt: TGTGCCAGCAGCCATGGGCAGGGGCTAAATTCACCCCTCCACTTT
cdr3_aa: CASSHGQGLNSPLHF

v_call: TRBV11-2
j_call: TRBJ2-5
clone_size: few
d_call: .
cdr3_nt: TGTGCCAGCAACTTCGGGGAGACCCAGTACTTC
cdr3_aa: CASNFGETQYF

v_call: TRBV29-1
j_call: TRBJ2-1
clone_size: few
d_call: TRBD2
cdr3_nt: TGCAGCGTCGGAAGGACTAGCTCCGGTGAGCAGTTCTTC
cdr3_aa: CSVGRTSSGEQFF

v_call: TRBV18
j_call: TRBJ2-7
clone_size: few
d_call: .
cdr3_nt: TGTGCCAGCTCAATACAGGGATCGGGGCTAGAGTCCTACGAGCAGTACTTC
cdr3_aa: CASSIQGSGLESYEQYF

v_call: TRBV27
j_call: TRBJ2-7
clone_size: .
d_call: TRBD2
cdr3_nt: TGTGCCAGCAGCCGAAGTAGCGGGAGCTCCTACGAGCAGTACTTC
cdr3_aa: CASSRSSGSSYEQYF

v_call: TRBV9
j_call: TRBJ2-2
clone_size: .
d_call: .
cdr3_nt: TGTGCCAGCAGCGCAACGGAAGGGGTCGGGGAGCTGTTTTTT
cdr3_aa: CASSATEGVGELFF

v_call: TRBV7-2
j_call: TRBJ1-4
clone_size: few
d_call: .
cdr3_nt: TGTGCCAGCAGCATTAACAGGGTTACTAATGAAAAACTGTTTTTT
cdr3_aa: CASSINRVTNEKLFF

v_call: TRBV5-1
j_call: TRBJ2-3
clone_size: .
d_call: .
cdr3_nt: TGCGCCAGCAGCTTGGGGGCGCGGGGGCCCACAGATACGCAGTATTTT
cdr3_aa: CASSLGARGPTDTQYF

v_call: TRBV28
j_call: TRBJ2-7
clone_size: few
d_call: TRBD2
cdr3_nt: TGTGCCAGCAAAAGGAGCGGGGGATACTACGAGCAGTACTTC
cdr3_aa: CASKRSGGYYEQYF

v_call: TRBV5-1
j_call: TRBJ1-4
clone_size: .
d_call: .
cdr3_nt: TGCGCCAGCAGCTTGGGGCCTCAGGGAAACGAAAAACTGTTTTTT
cdr3_aa: CASSLGPQGNEKLFF

v_call: TRBV28
j_call: TRBJ1-2
clone_size: .
d_call: .
cdr3_nt: TGTGCCAGCAGTTTTTCCATGAGGGTAGCTGGCTACACCTTC
cdr3_aa: CASSFSMRVAGYTF

v_call: TRBV5-6
j_call: TRBJ2-1
clone_size: .
d_call: .
cdr3_nt: TGTGCCAGCAGCTTGGGGGTGAACCCGAGGTCTAATGAGCAGTTCTTC
cdr3_aa: CASSLGVNPRSNEQFF

v_call: TRBV7-8
j_call: TRBJ1-5
clone_size: .
d_call: .
cdr3_nt: TGTGCCAGCAGCCCAGGGTATGAGGTTCAGCCCCAGCATTTT
cdr3_aa: CASSPGYEVQPQHF

v_call: TRBV4-2
j_call: TRBJ2-7
clone_size: few
d_call: TRBD2
cdr3_nt: TGTGCCAGCAGCCAAGATATGGCTAGCGGGAGGTACGAGCAGTACTTC
cdr3_aa: CASSQDMASGRYEQYF

v_call: TRBV19
j_call: TRBJ2-7
clone_size: .
d_call: TRBD1
cdr3_nt: TGTGCCAGTAGTATCTCCGCTCTCCGGACAGGGAACTACGAGCAGTACTTC
cdr3_aa: CASSISALRTGNYEQYF

v_call: TRBV4-3
j_call: TRBJ2-7
clone_size: .
d_call: .
cdr3_nt: TGCGCCAGCAGCCAAGAAGGCCAGGACTTCTACGAGCAGTACTTC
cdr3_aa: CASSQEGQDFYEQYF

v_call: TRBV28
j_call: TRBJ2-5
clone_size: .
d_call: TRBD2
cdr3_nt: TGTGCCTCAGAGACTAGCGGAGGAGCGGAGACCCAGTACTTC
cdr3_aa: CASETSGGAETQYF

v_call: TRBV4-1
j_call: TRBJ2-5
clone_size: .
d_call: TRBD2
cdr3_nt: TGCGCCAGCAGCCAAGGTGGCGGGAGGGCCGGAGAGACCCAGTACTTC
cdr3_aa: CASSQGGGRAGETQYF

v_call: TRBV7-6
j_call: TRBJ2-5
clone_size: .
d_call: .
cdr3_nt: TGTGCCAGCAGCTTAGGAGGGACCCAGTACTTC
cdr3_aa: CASSLGGTQYF

v_call: TRBV7-8
j_call: TRBJ2-7
clone_size: .
d_call: TRBD1
cdr3_nt: TGTGCCAGCAGCTTTAATACAGGGGGTATCTACGAGCAGTACTTC
cdr3_aa: CASSFNTGGIYEQYF

v_call: TRBV18
j_call: TRBJ1-1
clone_size: few
d_call: .
cdr3_nt: TGTGCCAGCTCACCAACCGTGAGGGGAGGCACTGAAGCTTTCTTT
cdr3_aa: CASSPTVRGGTEAFF

v_call: TRBV6-1
j_call: TRBJ2-6
clone_size: .
d_call: TRBD1
cdr3_nt: TGTGCCAGCAGTAGACAGGGGGCTGGGGCCAACGTCCTGACTTTC
cdr3_aa: CASSRQGAGANVLTF

v_call: TRBV7-9
j_call: TRBJ2-7
clone_size: .
d_call: .
cdr3_nt: TGTGCCAGCAGCTTAGCGAGGGGGTCCTACGAGCAGTACTTC
cdr3_aa: CASSLARGSYEQYF

v_call: TRBV7-2
j_call: TRBJ2-1
clone_size: .
d_call: .
cdr3_nt: TGTGCCAGCAGCTTAGGTTTCGGAGGAAATGAGCAGTTCTTC
cdr3_aa: CASSLGFGGNEQFF

v_call: TRBV5-1
j_call: TRBJ2-7
clone_size: few
d_call: .
cdr3_nt: TGCGCCAGCAGCTTGGTGGCCAGGGGAACATACGAGCAGTACTTC
cdr3_aa: CASSLVARGTYEQYF

v_call: TRBV29-1
j_call: TRBJ2-7
clone_size: .
d_call: .
cdr3_nt: TGCAGCGTTGAAGAGGGCAGGGGATCCTACGAGCAGTACTTC
cdr3_aa: CSVEEGRGSYEQYF

v_call: TRBV4-2
j_call: TRBJ1-5
clone_size: few
d_call: TRBD1
cdr3_nt: TGTGCCAGCAGCCAAGCGCCAGACAGGGCGCAGCCCCAGCATTTT
cdr3_aa: CASSQAPDRAQPQHF

v_call: TRBV9
j_call: TRBJ1-2
clone_size: few
d_call: TRBD1
cdr3_nt: TGTGCCAGCAGCCAAACCGACAGGGTTGATGGCTACACCTTC
cdr3_aa: CASSQTDRVDGYTF

v_call: TRBV30
j_call: TRBJ2-7
clone_size: few
d_call: TRBD2
cdr3_nt: TGTGCCTGGACGAGGACTAGCGGGATGCACGAGCAGTACTTC
cdr3_aa: CAWTRTSGMHEQYF

v_call: TRBV5-1
j_call: TRBJ2-7
clone_size: few
d_call: TRBD1
cdr3_nt: TGCGCCAGCAGGGACGGACAGGCCTCCTACGAGCAGTACTTC
cdr3_aa: CASRDGQASYEQYF

v_call: TRBV6-1
j_call: TRBJ2-7
clone_size: .
d_call: TRBD2
cdr3_nt: TGTGCCAGCAGCCCCCGGGACTACTCCTACGAGCAGTACTTC
cdr3_aa: CASSPRDYSYEQYF

v_call: TRBV9
j_call: TRBJ1-2
clone_size: .
d_call: .
cdr3_nt: TGTGCCAGCAGCGTAGCAGGGAGGTCTGGCTACACCTTC
cdr3_aa: CASSVAGRSGYTF

v_call: TRBV30
j_call: TRBJ2-7
clone_size: .
d_call: TRBD1
cdr3_nt: TGTGCCTGGAGTGTACCCCCGGGACAGTTTAACGAGCAGTACTTC
cdr3_aa: CAWSVPPGQFNEQYF

v_call: TRBV29-1
j_call: TRBJ1-1
clone_size: few
d_call: TRBD1
cdr3_nt: TGCAGCGCACAGGGGGCGTACACTGAAGCTTTCTTT
cdr3_aa: CSAQGAYTEAFF

v_call: TRBV29-1
j_call: TRBJ2-1
clone_size: .
d_call: .
cdr3_nt: TGCAGCGTTGAACCCCGGGTCTCCTCCTACAATGAGCAGTTCTTC
cdr3_aa: CSVEPRVSSYNEQFF

v_call: TRBV11-2
j_call: TRBJ2-1
clone_size: few
d_call: .
cdr3_nt: TGTGCCAGCAGCATTGGACTCGACAATGAGCAGTTCTTC
cdr3_aa: CASSIGLDNEQFF

v_call: TRBV30
j_call: TRBJ2-3
clone_size: few
d_call: TRBD2
cdr3_nt: TGTGCCTGGAGGGGAGCGGGGGGGCCGCGGGATACGCAGTATTTT
cdr3_aa: CAWRGAGGPRDTQYF

v_call: TRBV4-2
j_call: TRBJ2-3
clone_size: .
d_call: TRBD2
cdr3_nt: TGTGCCAGCAGCCAAGAGGAAGCGGGCGGGAGGTACACAGATACGCAGTATTTT
cdr3_aa: CASSQEEAGGRYTDTQYF

v_call: TRBV9
j_call: TRBJ2-7
clone_size: .
d_call: .
cdr3_nt: TGTGCCAGCAGCGCGGGGGGCAGGGACTACGAGCAGTACTTC
cdr3_aa: CASSAGGRDYEQYF

v_call: TRBV7-9
j_call: TRBJ2-5
clone_size: many
d_call: .
cdr3_nt: TGTGCCAGCAGCCCCCTGGGGGACAAGGGGACCCAGTACTTC
cdr3_aa: CASSPLGDKGTQYF